This T cell receptor (beta chain) was captured in a study of shared clonotypes between healthy human individuals. This clone was found once. Trimming cost V 4 bases and J 4 bases; bases outside gene matches: 11. CDR3 length: 18 residues. Germline V gene data show CDR1 as LNHDA and CDR2 as SQIVND (reference sequence). Genomic DNA of each subset was evenly split across several immunoSEQ plates. Sequencing was performed with immunoSEQ multiplex PCR; in TCRdb, only in-frame clones are kept and a portion is missing. The profile shows approximately 1.1 million clones, about 80% of them singletons. This sequence was found in a man aged 18 to 35 in good health. Some clones in this sample may be carry-over from other donors' samples. The sample taken for sequencing was memory CD4+ T cells from PBMCs. Subset of the sample: CD45RA-negative fraction. The chain combines TRBV19 with TRBJ2-5, with 14 bases aligning to TRBD2. CDR3 in DNA: TGTGCCAGTAGTAAAACCGGGACTAGCGGGAGTCTGGGAGAGACCCAGTACTTC. Translation: CASSKTGTSGSLGETQYF.